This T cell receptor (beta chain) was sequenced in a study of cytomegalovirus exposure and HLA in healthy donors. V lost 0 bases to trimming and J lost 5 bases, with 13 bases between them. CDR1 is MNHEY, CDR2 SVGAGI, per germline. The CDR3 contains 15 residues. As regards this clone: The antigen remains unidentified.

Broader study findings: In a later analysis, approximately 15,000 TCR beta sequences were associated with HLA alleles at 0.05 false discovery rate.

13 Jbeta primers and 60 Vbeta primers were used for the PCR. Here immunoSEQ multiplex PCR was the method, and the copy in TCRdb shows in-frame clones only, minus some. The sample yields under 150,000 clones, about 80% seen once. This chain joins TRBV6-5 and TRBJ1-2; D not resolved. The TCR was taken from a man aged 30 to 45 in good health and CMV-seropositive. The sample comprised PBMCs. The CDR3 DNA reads TGTGCCAGCAGTTACTCGTTTGACGGGTCTTATGGCTACACCTTC. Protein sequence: CASSYSFDGSYGYTF.